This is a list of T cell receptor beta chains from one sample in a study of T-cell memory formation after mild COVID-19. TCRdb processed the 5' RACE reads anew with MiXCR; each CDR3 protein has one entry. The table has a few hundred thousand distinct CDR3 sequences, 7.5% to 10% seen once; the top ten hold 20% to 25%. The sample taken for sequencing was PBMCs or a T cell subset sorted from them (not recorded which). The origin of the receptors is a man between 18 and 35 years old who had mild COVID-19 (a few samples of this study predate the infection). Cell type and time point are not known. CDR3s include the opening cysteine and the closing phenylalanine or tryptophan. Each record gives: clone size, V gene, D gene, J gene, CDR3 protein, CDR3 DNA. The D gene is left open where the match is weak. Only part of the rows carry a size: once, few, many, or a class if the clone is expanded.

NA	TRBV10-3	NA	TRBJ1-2	CAISENRDHGGYTF	TGTGCCATCAGTGAGAACAGGGATCACGGTGGCTACACCTTC
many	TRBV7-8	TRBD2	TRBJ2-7	CASSLGSSGADEQYF	TGTGCCAGCAGCTTAGGCTCTAGCGGGGCGGACGAGCAGTACTTC
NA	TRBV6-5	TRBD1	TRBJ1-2	CASSYKPGGLGGYTF	TGTGCCAGCAGTTACAAGCCAGGGGGGTTGGGTGGCTACACCTTC
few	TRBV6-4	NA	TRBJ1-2	CASRVGTLYTF	TGTGCCAGCAGGGTAGGGACACTCTACACCTTC
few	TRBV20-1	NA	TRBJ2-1	CSARDLGAGGLGNEQFF	TGCAGTGCTAGAGATCTGGGAGCCGGGGGGCTGGGGAATGAGCAGTTCTTC
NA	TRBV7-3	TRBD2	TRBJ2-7	CASSLTPGAGVSYEQYF	TGTGCCAGCAGCTTAACCCCCGGAGCGGGGGTGTCCTACGAGCAGTACTTC
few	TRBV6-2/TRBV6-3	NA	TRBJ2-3	CASRRFSGITDTQYF	TGTGCCAGCAGAAGGTTCTCAGGGATCACAGATACGCAGTATTTT
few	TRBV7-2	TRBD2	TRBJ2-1	CASSFTSGGIHNEQFF	TGTGCCAGCAGCTTCACTAGCGGGGGGATTCACAATGAGCAGTTCTTC
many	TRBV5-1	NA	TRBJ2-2	CASSVSWNGELFF	TGCGCCAGCAGCGTTTCATGGAACGGGGAGCTGTTTTTT
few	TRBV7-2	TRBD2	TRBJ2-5	CASRTSGAQETQYF	TGTGCCAGCAGGACTAGCGGGGCCCAAGAGACCCAGTACTTC
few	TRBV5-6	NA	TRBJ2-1	CASSSDMGERNEQFF	TGTGCCAGCAGCTCGGACATGGGAGAGCGGAATGAGCAGTTCTTC
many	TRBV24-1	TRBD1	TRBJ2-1	CATSDYSSTGKNEQFF	TGTGCCACCAGTGATTACTCTTCGACAGGGAAGAATGAGCAGTTCTTC
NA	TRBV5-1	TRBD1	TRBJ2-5	CASSPLTGGIAETQYF	TGCGCCAGCAGCCCCCTGACAGGGGGGATTGCAGAGACCCAGTACTTC
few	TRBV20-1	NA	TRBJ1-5	CSARDWARPSNQPQHF	TGCAGTGCTAGAGATTGGGCGCGGCCTAGCAATCAGCCCCAGCATTTT
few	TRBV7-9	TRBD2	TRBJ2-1	CASSLGTSLDEQFF	TGTGCCAGCAGCTTAGGGACTAGTCTCGATGAGCAGTTCTTC
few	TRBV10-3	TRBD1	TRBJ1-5	CATQVDRGRKRHQPQHF	TGTGCCACCCAGGTGGACAGGGGGAGGAAAAGGCATCAGCCCCAGCATTTT
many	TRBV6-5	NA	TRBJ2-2	CASLGRAAGELFF	TGTGCCAGCCTCGGCAGGGCTGCCGGGGAGCTGTTTTTT
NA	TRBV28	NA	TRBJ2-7	CASSWALSGLFREQYF	TGTGCCAGCAGTTGGGCTTTATCGGGTCTGTTTCGCGAGCAGTACTTC
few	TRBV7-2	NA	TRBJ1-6	CASSYRQFPGYNSPLHF	TGTGCCAGCAGCTACCGACAGTTTCCCGGTTATAATTCACCCCTCCACTTT
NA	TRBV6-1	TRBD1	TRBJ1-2	CASSEAPGGNTYGYTF	TGTGCCAGCAGTGAAGCGCCAGGGGGGAATACATATGGCTACACCTTC
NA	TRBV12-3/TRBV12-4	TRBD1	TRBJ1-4	CASSSHAAGGPNEKLFF	TGTGCCAGCAGTTCCCACGCGGCAGGGGGCCCTAATGAAAAACTGTTTTTT
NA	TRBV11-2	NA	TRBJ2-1	CASMGENFVAQFF	TGTGCCAGCATGGGGGAGAATTTCGTCGCTCAGTTCTTC
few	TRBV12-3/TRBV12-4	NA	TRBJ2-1	CASRRTAAHDEQFF	TGTGCCAGCAGACGGACCGCAGCCCATGATGAGCAGTTCTTC
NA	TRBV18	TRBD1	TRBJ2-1	CASSLRETGVNEQFF	TGTGCCAGCTCACTGAGGGAGACAGGGGTAAATGAGCAGTTCTTC
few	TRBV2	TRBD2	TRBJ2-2	CASSPPSGGAGELFF	TGTGCCAGCAGTCCTCCTAGCGGGGGGGCCGGGGAGCTGTTTTTT
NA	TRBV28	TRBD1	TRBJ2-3	CASSLIDRGTDTQYF	TGTGCCAGCAGTTTAATCGACAGGGGAACAGATACGCAGTATTTT
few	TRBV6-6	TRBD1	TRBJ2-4	CASSSRDRVAKNIQYF	TGTGCCAGCAGCTCCCGGGACAGGGTAGCCAAAAACATTCAGTACTTC
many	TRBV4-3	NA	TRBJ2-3	CASSQDLKPDTQYF	TGCGCCAGCAGCCAAGATCTGAAGCCAGATACGCAGTATTTT